The 21 T cell receptor beta chains presented below share a single source sample, sequenced in a study of CD8 T cells in ankylosing spondylitis. In TCRdb, the 5' RACE reads were re-called with MiXCR into one record per CDR3 protein. The sample has about 260,000 distinct CDR3 sequences; 15% to 25% are singletons. Specimen: blood, either unsorted or a sorted T cell fraction (not recorded which). The receptors derive from a male donor with ankylosing spondylitis or in good health (not recorded which).

This rearrangement joins TRBV5-1 to TRBJ1-2; D unresolved. Germline CDR1 reads SGHRS; CDR2 reads YFSETQ. The ends were cut back, 4 bases at V and 3 bases at J, with 7 bases in the middle. The CDR3 runs to 12 residues. CDR3: CASSERDYGYTF. The CDR3 DNA reads TGCGCCAGCAGCGAGAGGGACTATGGCTACACCTTC.

In its sample, this clonotype was seen a few times. The V call is TRBV7-3, the J call TRBJ2-5; D remains ambiguous. Trimming shortened V by 5 bases and J by 2 bases, and 9 bases separated the two germline ends. The CDR3 is 13 amino acids. The V gene's germline CDR1 is SGHTA and CDR2 FQGTGA. Written as DNA, the CDR3 is TGTGCCAGCAGCATCTCGGTACAAGAGACCCAGTACTTC. The encoded protein is CASSISVQETQYF.

This clonotype was found many times. The chain employs TRBV27 and TRBJ2-1; 9 bases align to TRBD2. Germline assignment: CDR1 MNHEY and CDR2 SMNVEV (reference sequence). There are 16 residues in the CDR3. The V and J ends lost 5 bases and 2 bases, in that order; junction bases with no gene match: 7. CDR3 sequence (DNA): TGTGCCAGCAGTGCTAGCGGGGTATACACCTACAATGAGCAGTTCTTC. Translation: CASSASGVYTYNEQFF.

The chain joins TRBV20-1 to TRBJ1-2; TRBD1 is a possible D gene (5 bases). CDR1 and CDR2 (germline): DFQATT, SNEGSKA (reference sequence). This CDR3 is 16 amino acids long. Deletions cut 0 bases from V and 0 bases from J, with 14 bases between. CDR3 amino acids: CSARDSPGGTNYGYTF. CDR3 sequence (DNA): TGCAGTGCTAGAGATAGCCCGGGGGGGACTAACTATGGCTACACCTTC.

The chain combines TRBV7-9 with TRBJ1-1, with D possibly matching TRBD1 (5 bases). Per germline, CDR1 SEHNR and CDR2 FQNEAQ (reference sequence). Trimming left V 5 bases short and J 0 bases short, with 13 bases between. The CDR3 loop spans 15 amino acids. The DNA for the CDR3 is TGTGCCAGCAGCCTATCCGGGACCATGAACACTGAAGCTTTCTTT. Amino acid sequence: CASSLSGTMNTEAFF.

In this sample, this clonotype turned up a few times. This rearrangement joins TRBV28 to TRBJ2-5, with 8 bases aligning to TRBD1. Germline values: CDR1 MDHEN, CDR2 SYDVKM. J was trimmed by 1 base and V by 2 bases; bases with no gene match: 6. This CDR3 is built from 16 residues. For the CDR3, the DNA is TGTGCCAGCAGTTTAGTAGGACAGGGAGTCCAAGAGACCCAGTACTTC. Encoded protein: CASSLVGQGVQETQYF.

This clonotype has just a few counts. The chain joins TRBV20-1 to TRBJ2-1; 14 nucleotides line up with TRBD2. Germline V gene lookup returns CDR1 DFQATT and CDR2 SNEGSKA (reference sequence). The CDR3 length is 15 residues. The V gene end was trimmed by 4 bases and the J gene end by 7 bases; junction bases not matched to a gene: 6. The CDR3 is CSANPGLAGANEQFF. As DNA, the CDR3 is TGCAGTGCTAACCCGGGACTAGCGGGAGCAAATGAGCAGTTCTTC.

This clonotype has ten or more counts. J is TRBJ2-1 and V is TRBV27; perhaps TRBD2 as D (5 bases). The CDR3 sequence is 13 residues long. The germline V gene has CDR1 MNHEY and CDR2 SMNVEV (reference sequence). Trimming shortened V by 2 bases and J by 7 bases, and 9 bases separated the two germline ends. The CDR3 DNA sequence: TGTGCCAGCAGTTTACTAGCTGGGAATGAGCAGTTCTTC. Protein product: CASSLLAGNEQFF.

The chain recombines TRBV5-1 with TRBJ2-1, with D possibly matching TRBD2 (7 bases). The CDR3 is 18 residues long. The germline V gene has CDR1 SGHRS and CDR2 YFSETQ. The V and J ends lost 1 base and 6 bases respectively, with 23 bases between them. The CDR3, as DNA: TGCGCCAGCAGCTTGAAGATGGCGGGGGCTGGAGGGTTCAATGAGCAGTTCTTC. This codes for CASSLKMAGAGGFNEQFF.

This clonotype was recorded a few times. V gene TRBV12-3 or TRBV12-4 combines with J gene TRBJ1-4; D perhaps matches TRBD1 (5 bases). This CDR3 spans 15 amino acids. Trimming removed 6 bases at V and 3 bases at J, with 14 bases between. CDR3 region: CASSLKGRSNEKLFF. Written as DNA, the CDR3 is TGTGCCAGCAGCCTGAAGGGGAGGTCTAATGAAAAACTGTTTTTT.

This clonotype was counted only a few times. This chain uses TRBV12-3 or TRBV12-4 with TRBJ1-2; TRBD1 might be the D (5 bases). V lost 1 base and J 2 bases, leaving 11 bases between the germline ends. The CDR3 is made up of 15 amino acids. The CDR3 loop reads CASSLVGGANYGYTF. CDR3 in DNA: TGTGCCAGCAGTTTAGTTGGAGGGGCGAACTATGGCTACACCTTC.

In its sample, this clonotype was seen many times. The J gene is TRBJ2-3, the V gene TRBV5-1, with D tentatively TRBD1 (5 bases). Germline V CDR1 and CDR2: SGHRS, YFSETQ. CDR3 size: 14 residues. Between the trimmed V and J ends, which lost 0 bases and 0 bases, there was a span of 5 bases. CDR3 nucleotide sequence: TGCGCCAGCAGCTTGGAGGGGAGCACAGATACGCAGTATTTT. It codes for CASSLEGSTDTQYF.

The chain couples TRBV29-1 to TRBJ2-2, with D perhaps TRBD2 (5 bases). V was trimmed by 4 bases and J by 1 base, leaving 22 bases between them. Looked up from germline, CDR1 is SQVTM and CDR2 is ANQGSEA. CDR3 size: 18 residues. The CDR3 DNA follows: TGCAGCGTTGCCTATCTCCACGAAGCGGCCATGAACACCGGGGAGCTGTTTTTT. Its protein product is CSVAYLHEAAMNTGELFF.

The sample holds a few counts of this clonotype. The V and J genes are TRBV2 and TRBJ2-3; D may match TRBD1 or TRBD2 (5 bases each). The V gene's germline CDR1 is SNHLY and CDR2 FYNNEI. Trimming pared 10 bases from V and 0 bases from J, leaving 14 bases between. This CDR3 comprises 14 residues. The CDR3 DNA follows: TGTGCCACAACCGGGGCAACAAGCACAGATACGCAGTATTTT. Translating it yields CATTGATSTDTQYF. Full variable domain (rest looked up from reference TRBV2 and TRBJ2-3): EPEVTQTPSHQVTQMGQEVILRCVPISNHLYFYWYRQILGQKVEFLVSFYNNEISEKSEIFDDQFSVERPDGSNFTLKIRSTKLEDSAMYFCATTGATSTDTQYFGPGTRLTVL.

V is TRBV20-1 and J is TRBJ1-5; a weak D match, TRBD1 (5 bases). This CDR3 contains 14 residues. Germline lookup yields CDR1 DFQATT and CDR2 SNEGSKA (reference sequence). V was clipped by 6 bases and J by 3 bases, with 15 bases between them. Written as DNA, the CDR3 is TGCAGTGCCGCCTGGGGCAGAGACAATCAGCCCCAGCATTTT. Amino acid sequence: CSAAWGRDNQPQHF.

This clonotype appeared a few times. The chain joins TRBV12-3 or TRBV12-4 to TRBJ2-7, with D perhaps matching TRBD1 (5 bases). Trimming pared 4 bases from V and 9 bases from J, leaving 16 bases between. The CDR3 is 13 residues long. The chain's CDR3 is CASSSRQQGWQYV. CDR3 bases: TGTGCCAGCAGTTCTAGACAGCAGGGCTGGCAGTACGTC.

J is TRBJ2-3 and V is TRBV7-3, with 9 bases lining up with TRBD2. The CDR3 runs 17 residues. Germline V lookup: CDR1 SGHTA, CDR2 FQGTGA. The junction had 14 bases not matched to a gene; V was cut back by 5 bases and J by 5 bases. CDR3 residues: CASSPGGAGGPGDTQYF. The CDR3 coding sequence is TGTGCCAGCAGCCCCGGGGGGGCGGGAGGGCCAGGAGATACGCAGTATTTT. Drawing the rest from reference TRBV7-3 and TRBJ2-3, the complete variable domain is GAGVSQTPSNKVTEKGKYVELRCDPISGHTALYWYRQSLGQGPEFLIYFQGTGAADDSGLPNDRFFAVRPEGSVSTLKIQRTERGDSAVYLCASSPGGAGGPGDTQYFGPGTRLTVL.

This clonotype has just a few counts. DNA for the CDR3: TGTGCCAGCAGCCAAGATAATAGAGCGGCTGATAATTCACCCCTCCACTTT. This encodes CASSQDNRAADNSPLHF. The chain employs TRBV3-1 and TRBJ1-6; D ambiguous. Looked up from germline, CDR1 is LGHDT and CDR2 is YNNKEL (reference sequence). This CDR3 is built from 17 residues. The V end was cut by 0 bases, the J end by 5 bases, with 14 bases between.

The rearrangement uses TRBV4-1 and TRBJ1-3; D gene unclear. The CDR3 consists of 15 residues. Per the germline V gene, CDR1 is MGHRA and CDR2 is YSYEKL. Trimming cost V 4 bases and J 2 bases, with 12 bases left between them. CDR3 coding DNA: TGCGCCAGCAGCCCCCCGGGAGGGCCTGGAAACACCATATATTTT. Amino acids: CASSPPGGPGNTIYF.

This clonotype was detected a few times. V and J are TRBV3-1 and TRBJ2-5; tentatively, D is TRBD2 (5 bases). Deletions cut 1 base from V and 5 bases from J, with 11 bases between. Looked up from germline, CDR1 is LGHDT and CDR2 is YNNKEL (reference sequence). This CDR3 comprises 14 residues. The CDR3 sequence is CASSQGLTAETQYF. The DNA for the CDR3 is TGTGCCAGCAGCCAAGGACTAACTGCGGAGACCCAGTACTTC.

The J gene is TRBJ2-2, the V gene TRBV7-2; perhaps TRBD2 as D (5 bases). V was pared by 1 base and J by 4 bases, with 10 bases between. This CDR3 region has 15 residues. CDR1 SGHTA and CDR2 FQGNSA come from the germline V gene. CDR3: CASSLDGVATGELFF. The CDR3 region has the DNA TGTGCCAGCAGCTTAGACGGGGTAGCCACCGGGGAGCTGTTTTTT.